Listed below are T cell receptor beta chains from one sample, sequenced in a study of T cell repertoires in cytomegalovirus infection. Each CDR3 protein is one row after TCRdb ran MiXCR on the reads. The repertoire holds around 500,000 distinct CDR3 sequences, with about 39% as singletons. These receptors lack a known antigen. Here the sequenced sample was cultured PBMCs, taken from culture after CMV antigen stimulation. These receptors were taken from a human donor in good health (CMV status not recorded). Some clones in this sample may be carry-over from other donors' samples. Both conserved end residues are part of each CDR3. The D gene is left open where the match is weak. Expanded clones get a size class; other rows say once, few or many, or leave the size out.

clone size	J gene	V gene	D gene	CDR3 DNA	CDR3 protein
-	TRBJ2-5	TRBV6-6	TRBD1	TGTGCCAGCAGTGCCCTAAGACAGGGACAAGAGACCCAGTACTTC	CASSALRQGQETQYF
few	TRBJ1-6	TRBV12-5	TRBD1	TGTGCTAGTGGCACCCATCAACCGCCGGGACAGGGAGACTCCTATAATTCACCCCTCCACTTT	CASGTHQPPGQGDSYNSPLHF
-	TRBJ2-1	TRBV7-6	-	TGTGCCAGCAGCTTAGGTCTCGATCGATCCTACAATGAGCAGTTCTTC	CASSLGLDRSYNEQFF
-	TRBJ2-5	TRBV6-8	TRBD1	TGTGCCAGCAGCCTGAACAGGGGGAGTCCAGAGACCCAGTACTTC	CASSLNRGSPETQYF
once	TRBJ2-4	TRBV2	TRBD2	TGTGCCAGCAGTGGGACTAGCGGGACAGAAAACATTCAGTACTTC	CASSGTSGTENIQYF
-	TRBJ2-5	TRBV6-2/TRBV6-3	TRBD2	TGTGCCAGCAGCTCCGGGACTAGTTCCTTAGAGACCCAGTACTTC	CASSSGTSSLETQYF
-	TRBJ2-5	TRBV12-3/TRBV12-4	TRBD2	TGTGCCAGCGTTCGCGGGGGGGCCGGTGAGACCCAGTACTTC	CASVRGGAGETQYF
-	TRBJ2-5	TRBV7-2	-	TGTGCCAGCAGCTTTGGGGAAAAAGAGACCCAGTACTTC	CASSFGEKETQYF
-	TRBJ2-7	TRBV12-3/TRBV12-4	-	TGTGCCCACGGGACGTTTGTACCCTACGAGCAGTACTTC	CAHGTFVPYEQYF
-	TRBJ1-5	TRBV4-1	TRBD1	TGCGCCAGCAGCCCACCGACAGGGGATCAGCCCCAGCATTTT	CASSPPTGDQPQHF
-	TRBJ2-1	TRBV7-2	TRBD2	TGTGCCAGCAGCTCCAAACTCGGCGGGAGGAGCTCCTACAATGAGCAGTTCTTC	CASSSKLGGRSSYNEQFF
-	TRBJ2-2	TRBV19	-	TGTGCCACCATTACTGGGTACACCGGGGAGCTGTTTTTT	CATITGYTGELFF
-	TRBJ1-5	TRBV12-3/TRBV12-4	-	TGTGCCAGCAGTTTAGGTGACACGGGCAATCAGCCCCAGCATTTT	CASSLGDTGNQPQHF
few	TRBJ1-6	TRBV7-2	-	TGTGCCAGCACCCCCGGGAGGAATTCACCCCTCCACTTT	CASTPGRNSPLHF
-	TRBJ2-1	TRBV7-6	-	TGTGCCAGCAGCCCGGGAAAGGGGATTGAGCAGTTCTTC	CASSPGKGIEQFF
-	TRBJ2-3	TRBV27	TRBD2	TGTGCCAGCAGTTTAGACGGACTAGCGGGAGTCGGAGATACGCAGTATTTT	CASSLDGLAGVGDTQYF
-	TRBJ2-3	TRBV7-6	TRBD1	TGTGCCAGCACTCCCCGACAGGGGGGCACAGATACGCAGTATTTT	CASTPRQGGTDTQYF
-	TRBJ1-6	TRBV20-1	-	TGCAGTGCTAGAGATGTCGTGGGGGGCTGGGGTTCACCCCTCCACTTT	CSARDVVGGWGSPLHF
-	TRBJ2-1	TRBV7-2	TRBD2	TGTGCCAGCAGCCGAAGCGGGAGGGCAAGTGAGCAGTTCTTC	CASSRSGRASEQFF
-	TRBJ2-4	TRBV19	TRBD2	TGTGCCAGTAGTCCTAGACTAGCGGGAAGCGTCATTCAGTACTTC	CASSPRLAGSVIQYF
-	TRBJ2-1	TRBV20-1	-	TGCAGTGCTAGTTTTCTGGTCGATGAGCAGTTCTTC	CSASFLVDEQFF
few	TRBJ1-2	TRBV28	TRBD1	TGTGCCAGCAGTTTGCCGGGACAGTACTCTAACTATGGCTACACCTTC	CASSLPGQYSNYGYTF
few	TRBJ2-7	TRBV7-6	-	TGTGCCAGCAGCTCAACACTAGTGGCCCAAGACGACGAGCAGTACTTC	CASSSTLVAQDDEQYF
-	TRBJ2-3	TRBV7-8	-	TGTGCCAGCAGGACTAGTACAGATACGCAGTATTTT	CASRTSTDTQYF
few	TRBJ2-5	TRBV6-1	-	TGTGCCAGCAGGAAGGACTACCAAGAGACCCAGTACTTC	CASRKDYQETQYF
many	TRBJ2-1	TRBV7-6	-	TGTGCCAGCAGCTTCTTGGGGGCGACGGACAATGAGCAGTTCTTC	CASSFLGATDNEQFF
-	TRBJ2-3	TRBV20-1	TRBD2	TGCAGTGCTAGAGGGTCGGGACTAGAAACAGATACGCAGTATTTT	CSARGSGLETDTQYF
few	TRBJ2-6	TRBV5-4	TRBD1	TGTGCCGGATACCGGGACAGCAACTCTGGGGCCAACGTCCTGACTTTC	CAGYRDSNSGANVLTF